This is a list of T cell receptor beta chains from one sample in a study of PD-1 blockade in classical Hodgkin lymphoma. Using immunoSEQ multiplex PCR, the repertoire was profiled, and TCRdb retains in-frame clones only, with some absent. Among some 90,000 clones listed, nearly 95% were seen once. This sample comprised peripheral blood mononuclear cells (PBMCs), obtained before the second cycle of nivolumab. These receptors were collected from a human donor with classical Hodgkin lymphoma. The CDR3 runs from the conserved cysteine through the conserved F or W. Fields, in order: D gene, V gene, CDR3 length, J gene, clone size, CDR3 DNA, CDR3 protein. The D gene is left open where the match is weak. A clone size is listed for some rows: how often the clone was seen (once, few, many), or a class if it is expanded.

NA	TRBV7-9	13	TRBJ1-2	NA	TGTGCCAGCAGCTTAGGGGATGGAGGCGGCTACACCTTC	CASSLGDGGGYTF
NA	TRBV9	14	TRBJ1-2	NA	TGTGCCAGCAGCGTAGGTCAGGGACCTATGGGCTACACCTTC	CASSVGQGPMGYTF
NA	TRBV25-1	12	TRBJ1-1	NA	TGTGCCAGCAGTGTGGGGGTAAGTGAAGCTTTCTTT	CASSVGVSEAFF
NA	TRBV27	13	TRBJ1-3	NA	TGTGCCAGCAGACTTCGGTCTGGAAACACCATATATTTT	CASRLRSGNTIYF
TRBD1	TRBV28	16	TRBJ1-2	NA	TGTGCCAGCAGTTACCTCAGACAGGGGGATATCTATGGCTACACCTTC	CASSYLRQGDIYGYTF
NA	TRBV2	12	TRBJ2-3	NA	TGTGCCAGCGGGATTACGGCAGATACGCAGTATTTT	CASGITADTQYF
NA	TRBV25-1	13	TRBJ2-7	NA	TGTGCCAGCAGTGAAACTGGTTACTACGAGCAGTACTTC	CASSETGYYEQYF
TRBD1	TRBV6-1	14	TRBJ1-4	NA	TGTGCCAGCAGTGAAGGTGGGACAGGGGAAAAACTGTTTTTT	CASSEGGTGEKLFF
TRBD2	TRBV28	15	TRBJ2-7	NA	TGTGCCAGCAGTCCGCCGTTAGCGGGAACCTACGAGCAGTACTTC	CASSPPLAGTYEQYF
TRBD2	TRBV19	14	TRBJ2-3	NA	TGTGCCAGTAGTAGCGGGAGGGGCACAGATACGCAGTATTTT	CASSSGRGTDTQYF
TRBD2	TRBV7-9	18	TRBJ2-7	NA	TGTGCCAGCAGCTCCATCGAGTTTAGCGGGAGGAGCTCCTACGAGCAGTACTTC	CASSSIEFSGRSSYEQYF
TRBD1	TRBV6-6	15	TRBJ2-7	NA	TGTGCCAGCAGTTACCTCAGGGACAGGCCCCACGAGCAGTACTTC	CASSYLRDRPHEQYF
NA	TRBV11-2	12	TRBJ2-2	NA	TGTGCCAGCAGCCCCGACACCGGGGAGCTGTTTTTT	CASSPDTGELFF
TRBD2	TRBV10-2	17	TRBJ2-1	NA	TGCGCCAGCGACCCGGGACTAGCGGGAGGGCCGTACAATGAGCAGTTCTTC	CASDPGLAGGPYNEQFF
NA	TRBV28	13	TRBJ1-5	NA	TGTGCCAGCTCTCCTCCCAGGGTGCAGCCCCAGCATTTT	CASSPPRVQPQHF
NA	TRBV23-1	14	TRBJ2-7	NA	TGCGCCAGCAGTCCGCCCCCCGGTTACTACGAGCAGTACTTC	CASSPPPGYYEQYF
NA	TRBV27	16	TRBJ2-1	NA	TGTGCCAGCATCAACCCGGCTACGAGCTCCTACAATGAGCAGTTCTTC	CASINPATSSYNEQFF
TRBD1	TRBV7-8	16	TRBJ2-1	NA	TGTGCCAGCAGCTTAGTAGGGTACAGGGGCCACAATGAGCAGTTCTTC	CASSLVGYRGHNEQFF
NA	TRBV6-1	13	TRBJ2-7	NA	TGTGCCAGCAGTGACCGGGACATTCCCGAGCAGTACTTC	CASSDRDIPEQYF
NA	TRBV5-1	15	TRBJ1-3	NA	TGCGCCAGCAGCTTGGACGGGGGGACTGGAAACACCATATATTTT	CASSLDGGTGNTIYF
TRBD2	TRBV7-3	14	TRBJ2-3	NA	TGTGCCAGCAGCCCCGGGGGGGGGCATTATACGCAGTATTTT	CASSPGGGHYTQYF
TRBD1	TRBV15	14	TRBJ2-7	NA	TGTGCCACCAGCCGGGACAGGGGGTTCTACGAGCAGTACTTC	CATSRDRGFYEQYF
NA	TRBV7-3	14	TRBJ2-3	NA	TGTGCCAGCAGCTTACTGGGGGGGCCAGATACGCAGTATTTT	CASSLLGGPDTQYF
NA	TRBV21-1	15	TRBJ2-3	NA	TGTGCCAGCAGCAAACGTGACAGGGGAACCGATACGCAGTATTTT	CASSKRDRGTDTQYF
TRBD1	TRBV5-1	15	TRBJ1-4	NA	TGCGCCAGCAGCGAAGGACAGGCGTCTAATGAAAAACTGTTTTTT	CASSEGQASNEKLFF
NA	TRBV27	14	TRBJ2-2	NA	TGTGCCAGCGGGCGGACAGTTCGGCCCGGGGAGCTGTTTTTT	CASGRTVRPGELFF
TRBD1	TRBV30	16	TRBJ2-1	NA	TGTGCCTGGAGTGTACCCCCTCCTGACAGGGTAAATGAGCAGTTCTTC	CAWSVPPPDRVNEQFF
TRBD2	TRBV19	14	TRBJ2-7	once	TGTGCCAGTAGTATTAGCGGGAGCTCCTACGAGCAGTACTTC	CASSISGSSYEQYF
NA	TRBV4-1	16	TRBJ2-3	NA	TGCGCCAGCAGCCAAGTTATCCGGGGGACTCAAGATACGCAGTATTTT	CASSQVIRGTQDTQYF
TRBD2	TRBV28	16	TRBJ2-1	NA	TGTGCCAGCAGAATCCTTAGCGGGGGTGCCTACAATGAGCAGTTCTTC	CASRILSGGAYNEQFF
TRBD1	TRBV29-1	14	TRBJ2-3	once	TGCAGCGGGGTCCGGGACAGGGATCAGGATACGCAGTATTTT	CSGVRDRDQDTQYF
NA	TRBV28	13	TRBJ1-2	few	TGTGCCAGCAGTTTAGGGGGAGCATATGGCTACACCTTC	CASSLGGAYGYTF
TRBD2	TRBV5-8	15	TRBJ2-7	NA	TGTGCCAGCAGGGGGAGGGTGTTCTCCTACTACGAGCAGTACTTC	CASRGRVFSYYEQYF
TRBD2	TRBV6-1	14	TRBJ2-3	NA	TGTGCCAGCCTAGCGGGAGGGTTGGCAGATACGCAGTATTTT	CASLAGGLADTQYF
TRBD1	TRBV29-1	15	TRBJ2-7	NA	TGCAGCGTTGAAGATCGGACAGGGCCCCCCTACGAGCAGTACTTC	CSVEDRTGPPYEQYF
NA	TRBV5-4	15	TRBJ1-2	NA	TGTGCCAGCAGCTCCTCGACGAGTCGTTTGGATGGCTACACCTTC	CASSSSTSRLDGYTF
NA	TRBV6-5	13	TRBJ1-4	NA	TGTGCCAGCAGACAGTCGGGGAATGAAAAACTGTTTTTT	CASRQSGNEKLFF
NA	TRBV9	20	TRBJ2-4	NA	TGTGCCAGCAGCGGCAGGCTAATGGACGGAGCGGTGGGAGCCAAAAACATTCAGTACTTC	CASSGRLMDGAVGAKNIQYF
TRBD1	TRBV28	13	TRBJ2-7	NA	TGTGCCAGCCTAGACGCGGTACAGGGGGAGCAGTACTTC	CASLDAVQGEQYF
TRBD2	TRBV6-1	15	TRBJ2-3	NA	TGTGCCAGCAGGACTAAGCGGGAGGGTAGAGATACGCAGTATTTT	CASRTKREGRDTQYF
NA	TRBV6-1	16	TRBJ1-1	NA	TGTGCCAGCAGTGAAGGTTGGCTGGAGCCCCCCAATCAGGCTTTCTTT	CASSEGWLEPPNQAFF
TRBD1	TRBV6-6	14	TRBJ2-3	once	TGTGCCAGCAGTTTTACAGGGGACACAGATACGCAGTATTTT	CASSFTGDTDTQYF
TRBD2	TRBV5-4	15	TRBJ2-7	NA	TGTGCCAGCAGCGCGACTAGCGGGAATGCCTACGAGCAGTACTTC	CASSATSGNAYEQYF
NA	TRBV28	14	TRBJ1-2	NA	TGTGCCAGCAGTGTTCCTAGGGGAAACTATGGCTACACCTTC	CASSVPRGNYGYTF
TRBD1	TRBV4-1	15	TRBJ2-5	NA	TGCGCCAGCAGCCAAGAGGGACAGAGTCGGGAGACCCAGTACTTC	CASSQEGQSRETQYF
TRBD2	TRBV10-3	14	TRBJ2-7	NA	TGTGCCATCTCGCTAGCGGGAGCGTCCTACGAGCAGTACTTC	CAISLAGASYEQYF
TRBD2	TRBV5-1	17	TRBJ2-5	NA	TGCGCCAGCAGCTTGGAGACAGTTTCACGGGGGGGCGAGACCCAGTACTTC	CASSLETVSRGGETQYF
NA	TRBV6-1	14	TRBJ1-6	NA	TGTGCCAGCAGCGCCAGCTCCTATAATTCACCCCTCCACTTT	CASSASSYNSPLHF
TRBD2	TRBV28	15	TRBJ2-1	NA	TGTGCCAGCAGTTTGTGGACTAGCGGGTACAATGAGCAGTTCTTC	CASSLWTSGYNEQFF